What follows are 6 T cell receptor beta chains derived from one specimen sequenced in a study of Graves' ophthalmopathy and Graves' hyperthyroidism. RNA transcripts provided the template for amplifying TCR beta CDR3 regions. The first round was an RT-PCR with HTBI primers, and the second round was a multiplex PCR. Each CDR3 protein gets one entry after TCRdb re-called the multiplex PCR reads with MiXCR. The top ten clones hold 2% to 2.5% of a sample with roughly 400,000 distinct CDR3 sequences, about a sixth of them seen once. Sequenced: peripheral blood. These receptors all come from an adult woman with stable Graves' hyperthyroidism.

This clonotype was seen ten or more times. The rearrangement uses TRBV20-1 and TRBJ1-5, with D perhaps matching TRBD1 (5 bases). Trimming removed 4 bases at V and 8 bases at J, with 15 bases between. CDR3 length equals 13 residues. Per germline, CDR1 DFQATT and CDR2 SNEGSKA (reference sequence). CDR3 protein: CSATAGPVEPQHF. The CDR3 DNA is TGCAGTGCTACCGCAGGGCCGGTTGAGCCCCAGCATTTT.

This clonotype occurred many times. The chain is built from TRBV4-3 and TRBJ2-7, with D unresolved. The CDR3 totals 14 residues. Germline CDR1 LGHNA, CDR2 YSLEER. Trimming took off 0 bases at V and 2 bases at J, with 8 bases between the two ends. In DNA form, the CDR3 reads TGCGCCAGCAGCCAAGAGGATTCCACCTACGAGCAGTACTTC. This codes for CASSQEDSTYEQYF.

The sample holds many counts of this clonotype. The chain employs TRBV10-2 and TRBJ2-7; D gene ambiguous. CDR1 is WSHSY, CDR2 SAAADI, per germline. The germline V and J ends were trimmed by 7 bases and 3 bases, with 10 bases remaining between them. The CDR3 is 12 amino acids. Written as DNA, the CDR3 is TGCGCCAGCACTCTTGACGGCTACGAGCAGTACTTC. Translated, it gives CASTLDGYEQYF.

This clonotype was seen repeatedly, ten times or more. J is TRBJ1-5 and V is TRBV28, with 8 positions matching TRBD1. The ends lost 5 bases at V and 6 bases at J; junction bases unmatched: 27. Germline values: CDR1 MDHEN, CDR2 SYDVKM. The CDR3 spans 21 residues. The DNA of the CDR3 is TGTGCCAGCAGTCCAGCACCAGGGGGCAGCCCAGGGGAACAAAACGGTCAGCCCCAGCATTTT. This codes for CASSPAPGGSPGEQNGQPQHF. The complete variable domain, with remaining parts taken from reference TRBV28 and TRBJ1-5, reads DVKVTQSSRYLVKRTGEKVFLECVQDMDHENMFWYRQDPGLGLRLIYFSYDVKMKEKGDIPEGYSVSREKKERFSLILESASTNQTSMYLCASSPAPGGSPGEQNGQPQHFGDGTRLSIL.

This clonotype was detected many times. The V call is TRBV12-3 or TRBV12-4, the J call TRBJ1-3; D is ambiguous. This CDR3 comprises 15 residues. Trimming took 7 bases from V and 8 from J, leaving 21 bases between them. The chain's CDR3 is CASNADTSGSHTIYF. CDR3 DNA: TGTGCCAGCAACGCAGATACGTCCGGATCCCACACCATATATTTT.

This clonotype was seen a few times. J is TRBJ2-7 and V is TRBV2, with D unresolved. This CDR3 contains 13 residues. Germline CDR1 and CDR2: SNHLY and FYNNEI. Trimming left V 7 bases short and J 6 bases short, with 16 bases between. The CDR3 sequence is CASNLNTVAEQYF. CDR3 in DNA: TGTGCCAGCAATTTGAACACAGTCGCCGAGCAGTACTTC.